These T cell receptor beta chains were read from a single sample in a study of post-analysis software for immune sequencing data. TCRdb independently ran MiXCR on the PCR reads; one entry per CDR3 protein. In the table there are about 430,000 distinct CDR3 sequences, 30% to 40% of which are singletons. The sample comprised blood. All receptors derive from a girl aged 2 to 10 with multiple sclerosis. Both conserved end residues are part of each CDR3. A D gene is named only where the DNA matches it firmly. Clone size is not always given. Where it is, it says once, few, many or a class for expanded clones.

D gene	V gene	J gene	clone size	CDR3 protein	CDR3 DNA
.	TRBV28	TRBJ2-7	.	CASSQMGLVLSYEQYF	TGTGCCAGCAGTCAGATGGGGCTGGTACTCTCCTACGAGCAGTACTTC
.	TRBV7-8	TRBJ2-7	few	CASSLPTGTNEQYF	TGTGCCAGCAGCTTACCGACAGGGACTAACGAGCAGTACTTC
.	TRBV5-1	TRBJ2-1	.	CASSGGTSYNEQFF	TGCGCCAGCAGTGGCGGGACCTCCTACAATGAGCAGTTCTTC
.	TRBV20-1	TRBJ2-5	.	CSARFSTEVQETQYF	TGCAGTGCTAGATTTAGTACAGAAGTCCAAGAGACCCAGTACTTC
TRBD2	TRBV20-1	TRBJ2-1	once	CSASGGLRYNEQFF	TGCAGTGCGAGCGGGGGCCTCAGATACAATGAGCAGTTCTTC
.	TRBV5-5	TRBJ2-1	few	CASSLYSPRDEQFF	TGTGCCAGCAGCTTGTATTCCCCTAGGGATGAGCAGTTCTTC
.	TRBV11-1	TRBJ2-1	.	CASSGGGGARNEQFF	TGTGCCAGCAGCGGAGGGGGGGGCGCGAGAAATGAGCAGTTCTTC
TRBD1	TRBV30	TRBJ1-4	.	CAWSVGQYNEKLFF	TGTGCCTGGAGTGTGGGACAGTATAATGAAAAACTGTTTTTT
TRBD1	TRBV20-1	TRBJ1-6	few	CSARDADRGGYNSPLHF	TGCAGTGCTAGAGATGCGGACAGGGGGGGATATAATTCACCCCTCCACTTT
.	TRBV28	TRBJ1-2	few	CASSFLAFGSYTF	TGTGCCAGCAGTTTCTTGGCTTTTGGGAGCTACACCTTC
TRBD1	TRBV3-1	TRBJ1-4	.	CASSQGTGTANEKLFF	TGTGCCAGCAGCCAAGGCACCGGGACAGCTAATGAAAAACTGTTTTTT
.	TRBV4-3	TRBJ2-7	few	CASSRGPGVTYEQYF	TGCGCCAGCAGCCGGGGGCCGGGGGTCACCTACGAGCAGTACTTC
.	TRBV10-3	TRBJ2-1	.	CAISEQEYNEQFF	TGTGCCATCAGTGAGCAGGAATACAATGAGCAGTTCTTC
.	TRBV7-6	TRBJ1-5	few	CASSSTPRRDQPQHF	TGTGCCAGCAGCTCGACCCCGAGAAGGGATCAGCCCCAGCATTTT
.	TRBV6-5	TRBJ1-1	once	CASRHPQVRSEAFF	TGTGCCAGCAGACATCCACAGGTGCGGAGTGAAGCTTTCTTT
.	TRBV7-2	TRBJ1-2	.	CVSSLELPDYGYTF	TGTGTCAGCAGCTTAGAACTCCCCGACTATGGCTACACCTTC
.	TRBV7-9	TRBJ2-5	few	CASSLVEGIQTQYF	TGTGCCAGCAGCTTAGTTGAAGGTATCCAGACCCAGTACTTC
.	TRBV15	TRBJ2-7	.	CATTAGPSYEQYF	TGTGCCACCACGGCAGGACCCTCCTACGAGCAGTACTTC
.	TRBV27	TRBJ2-5	.	CASSLIGSEQYF	TGTGCCAGCAGTTTGATAGGAAGTGAGCAGTACTTC
.	TRBV6-5	TRBJ1-2	few	CASKTGGAGADGYTF	TGTGCCAGCAAAACAGGCGGGGCAGGGGCTGATGGCTACACCTTC
.	TRBV5-1	TRBJ2-6	.	CASSRYSGANVLTF	TGCGCCAGCAGCCGCTACTCTGGGGCCAACGTCCTGACTTTC
.	TRBV7-9	TRBJ2-1	.	CASSCGVSYNEQFF	TGTGCCAGCAGCTGCGGGGTATCCTACAATGAGCAGTTCTTC
.	TRBV29-1	TRBJ1-2	once	CSVEARHSGTLYGYTF	TGCAGCGTTGAAGCCAGACACAGCGGTACACTCTATGGCTACACCTTC
.	TRBV12-3/TRBV12-4	TRBJ1-6	few	CASSLYGGSYNSPLHF	TGTGCCAGCAGTTTATATGGGGGCTCCTATAATTCACCCCTCCACTTT
TRBD1	TRBV29-1	TRBJ2-5	.	CSVDTGDETQYF	TGCAGCGTTGACACAGGGGACGAGACCCAGTACTTC